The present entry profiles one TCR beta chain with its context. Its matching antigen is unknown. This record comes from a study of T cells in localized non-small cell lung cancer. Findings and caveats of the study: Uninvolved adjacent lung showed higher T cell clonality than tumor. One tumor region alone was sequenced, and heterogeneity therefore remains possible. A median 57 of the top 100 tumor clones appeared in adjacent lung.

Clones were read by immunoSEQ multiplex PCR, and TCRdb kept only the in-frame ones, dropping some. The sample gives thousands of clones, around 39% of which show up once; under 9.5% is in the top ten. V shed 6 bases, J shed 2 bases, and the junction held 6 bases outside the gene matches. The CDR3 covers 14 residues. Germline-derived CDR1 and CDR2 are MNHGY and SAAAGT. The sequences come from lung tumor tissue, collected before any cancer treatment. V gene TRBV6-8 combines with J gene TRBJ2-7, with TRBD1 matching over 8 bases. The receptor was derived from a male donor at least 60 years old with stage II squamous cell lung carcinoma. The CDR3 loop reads CASSRDRGAYEQYF. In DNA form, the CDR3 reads TGTGCCAGCAGCCGTGACAGGGGAGCCTACGAGCAGTACTTC.